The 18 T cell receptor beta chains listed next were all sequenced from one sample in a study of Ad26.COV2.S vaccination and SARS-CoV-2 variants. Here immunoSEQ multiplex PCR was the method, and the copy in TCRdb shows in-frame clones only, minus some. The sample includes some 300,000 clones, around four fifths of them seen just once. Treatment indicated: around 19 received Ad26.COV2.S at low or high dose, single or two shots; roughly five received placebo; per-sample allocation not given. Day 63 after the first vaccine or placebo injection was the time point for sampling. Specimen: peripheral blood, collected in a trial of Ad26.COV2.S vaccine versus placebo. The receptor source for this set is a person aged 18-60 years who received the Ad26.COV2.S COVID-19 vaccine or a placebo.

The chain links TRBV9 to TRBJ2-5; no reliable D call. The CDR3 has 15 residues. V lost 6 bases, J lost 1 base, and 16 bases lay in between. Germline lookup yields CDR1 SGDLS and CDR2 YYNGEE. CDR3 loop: CASTPTNRIQETQYF. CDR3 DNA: TGTGCCAGCACCCCTACTAACCGGATCCAAGAGACCCAGTACTTC.

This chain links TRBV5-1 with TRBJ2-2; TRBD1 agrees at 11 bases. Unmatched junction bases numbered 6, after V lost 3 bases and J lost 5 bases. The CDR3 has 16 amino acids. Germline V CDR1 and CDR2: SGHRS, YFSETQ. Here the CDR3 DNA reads TGCGCCAGCAGCTATACTCGGGACAGGGGGACCGGGGAGCTGTTTTTT. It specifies CASSYTRDRGTGELFF.

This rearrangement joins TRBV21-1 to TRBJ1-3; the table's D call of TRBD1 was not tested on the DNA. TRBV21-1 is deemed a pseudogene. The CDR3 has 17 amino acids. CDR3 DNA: TGTGCCAGCAGCCCGGCCTCAGGGTTACAGGCTGGAAACACCATATATTTT. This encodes CASSPASGLQAGNTIYF.

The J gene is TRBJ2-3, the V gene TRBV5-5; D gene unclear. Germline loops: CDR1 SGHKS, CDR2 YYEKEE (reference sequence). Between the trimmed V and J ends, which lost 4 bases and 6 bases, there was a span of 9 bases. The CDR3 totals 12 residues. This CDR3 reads CASSPTMDTQYF. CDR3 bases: TGTGCCAGCAGCCCGACAATGGATACGCAGTATTTT.

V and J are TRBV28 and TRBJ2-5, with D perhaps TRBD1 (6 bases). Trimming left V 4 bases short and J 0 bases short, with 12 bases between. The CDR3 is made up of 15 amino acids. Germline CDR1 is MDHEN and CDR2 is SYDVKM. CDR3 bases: TGTGCCAGCAGTTCCCCTGGACAGAACCAAGAGACCCAGTACTTC. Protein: CASSSPGQNQETQYF.

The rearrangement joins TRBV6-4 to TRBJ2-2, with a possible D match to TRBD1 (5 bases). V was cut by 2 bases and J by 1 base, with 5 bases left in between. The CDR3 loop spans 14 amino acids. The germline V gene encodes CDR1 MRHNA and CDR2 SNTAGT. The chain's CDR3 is CASSDGQNTGELFF. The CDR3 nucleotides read TGTGCCAGCAGTGACGGACAGAACACCGGGGAGCTGTTTTTT.

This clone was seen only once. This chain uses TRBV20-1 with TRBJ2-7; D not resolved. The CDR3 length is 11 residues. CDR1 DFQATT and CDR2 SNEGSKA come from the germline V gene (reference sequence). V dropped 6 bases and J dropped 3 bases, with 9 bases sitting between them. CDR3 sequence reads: CSAERGYEQYF. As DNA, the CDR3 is TGCAGTGCGGAAAGAGGCTACGAGCAGTACTTC.

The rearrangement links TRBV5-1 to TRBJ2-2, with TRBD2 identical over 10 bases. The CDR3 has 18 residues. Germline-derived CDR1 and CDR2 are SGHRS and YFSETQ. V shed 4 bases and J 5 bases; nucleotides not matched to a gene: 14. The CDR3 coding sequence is TGCGCCAGCAGCCGCGGGGCTAGCGGGGGCCTCTGGACCGGGGAGCTGTTTTTT. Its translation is CASSRGASGGLWTGELFF.

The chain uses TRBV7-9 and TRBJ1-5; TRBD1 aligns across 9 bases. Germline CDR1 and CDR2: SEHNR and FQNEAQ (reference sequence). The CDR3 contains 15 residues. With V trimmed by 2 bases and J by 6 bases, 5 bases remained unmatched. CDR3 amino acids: CASSLMGQGPQPQHF. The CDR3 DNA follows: TGTGCCAGCAGCTTAATGGGACAGGGCCCTCAGCCCCAGCATTTT.

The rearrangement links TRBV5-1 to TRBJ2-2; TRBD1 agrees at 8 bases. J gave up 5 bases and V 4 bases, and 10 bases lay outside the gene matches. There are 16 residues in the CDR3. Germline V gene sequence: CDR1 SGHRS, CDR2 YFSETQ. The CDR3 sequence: CASSQRQGTRTGELFF. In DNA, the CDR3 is TGCGCCAGCAGCCAGAGACAGGGGACCAGGACCGGGGAGCTGTTTTTT.

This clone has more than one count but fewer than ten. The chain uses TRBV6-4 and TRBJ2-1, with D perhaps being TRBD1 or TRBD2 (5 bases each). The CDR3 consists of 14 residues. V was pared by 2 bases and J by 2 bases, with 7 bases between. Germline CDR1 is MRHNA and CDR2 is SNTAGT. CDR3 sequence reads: CASSDEGPYNEQFF. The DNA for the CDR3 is TGTGCCAGCAGTGACGAGGGGCCCTACAATGAGCAGTTCTTC.

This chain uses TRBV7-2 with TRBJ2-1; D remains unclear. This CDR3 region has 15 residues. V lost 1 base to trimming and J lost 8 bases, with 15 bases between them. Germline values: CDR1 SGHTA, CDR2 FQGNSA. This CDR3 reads CASSLDPVVKDEQFF. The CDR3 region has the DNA TGTGCCAGCAGCTTAGACCCAGTAGTTAAGGATGAGCAGTTCTTC. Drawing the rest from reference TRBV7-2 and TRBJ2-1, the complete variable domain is GAGVSQSPSNKVTEKGKDVELRCDPISGHTALYWYRQSLGQGLEFLIYFQGNSAPDKSGLPSDRFSAERTGGSVSTLTIQRTQQEDSAVYLCASSLDPVVKDEQFFGPGTRLTVL.

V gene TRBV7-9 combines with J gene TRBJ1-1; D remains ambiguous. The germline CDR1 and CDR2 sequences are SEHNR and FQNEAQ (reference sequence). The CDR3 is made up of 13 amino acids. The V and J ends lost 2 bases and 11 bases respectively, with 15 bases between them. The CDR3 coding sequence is TGTGCCAGCAGCTTAAGTGGAGTTGATGTGGCTTTCTTT. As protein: CASSLSGVDVAFF.

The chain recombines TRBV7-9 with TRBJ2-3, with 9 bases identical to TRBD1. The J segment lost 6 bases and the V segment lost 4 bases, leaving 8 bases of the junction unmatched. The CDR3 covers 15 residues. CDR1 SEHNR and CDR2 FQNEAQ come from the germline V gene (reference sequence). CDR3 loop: CASSSNRGRRDTQYF. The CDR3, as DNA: TGTGCCAGCAGCTCCAACAGGGGGCGCAGGGATACGCAGTATTTT.

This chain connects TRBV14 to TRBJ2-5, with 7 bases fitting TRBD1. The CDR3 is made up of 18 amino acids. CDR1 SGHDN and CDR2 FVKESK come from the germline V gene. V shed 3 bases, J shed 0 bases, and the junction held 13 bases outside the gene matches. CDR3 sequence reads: CASSQGGSGQNYQETQYF. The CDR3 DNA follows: TGTGCCAGCAGCCAGGGTGGATCGGGACAGAACTACCAAGAGACCCAGTACTTC.

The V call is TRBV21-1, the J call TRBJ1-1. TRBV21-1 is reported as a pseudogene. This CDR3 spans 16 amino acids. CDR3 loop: CASSKPVKGGCTEAFF. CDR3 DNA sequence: TGTGCCAGCAGCAAGCCGGTTAAGGGGGGTTGCACTGAAGCTTTCTTT.

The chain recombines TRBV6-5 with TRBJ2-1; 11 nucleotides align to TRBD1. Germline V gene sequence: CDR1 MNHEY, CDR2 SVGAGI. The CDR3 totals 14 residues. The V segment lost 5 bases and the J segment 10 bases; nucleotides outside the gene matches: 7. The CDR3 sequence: CASSPRTGGREQFF. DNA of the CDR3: TGTGCCAGCAGTCCCAGGACAGGGGGCAGGGAGCAGTTCTTC.

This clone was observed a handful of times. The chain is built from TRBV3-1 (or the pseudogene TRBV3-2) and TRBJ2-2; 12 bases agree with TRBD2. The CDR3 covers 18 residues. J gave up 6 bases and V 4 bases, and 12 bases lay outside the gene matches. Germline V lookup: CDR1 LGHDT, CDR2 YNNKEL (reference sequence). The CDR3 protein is CASSLSILAGGIAGELFF. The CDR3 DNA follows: TGTGCCAGCAGCCTGTCAATTCTAGCGGGGGGGATCGCCGGGGAGCTGTTTTTT.